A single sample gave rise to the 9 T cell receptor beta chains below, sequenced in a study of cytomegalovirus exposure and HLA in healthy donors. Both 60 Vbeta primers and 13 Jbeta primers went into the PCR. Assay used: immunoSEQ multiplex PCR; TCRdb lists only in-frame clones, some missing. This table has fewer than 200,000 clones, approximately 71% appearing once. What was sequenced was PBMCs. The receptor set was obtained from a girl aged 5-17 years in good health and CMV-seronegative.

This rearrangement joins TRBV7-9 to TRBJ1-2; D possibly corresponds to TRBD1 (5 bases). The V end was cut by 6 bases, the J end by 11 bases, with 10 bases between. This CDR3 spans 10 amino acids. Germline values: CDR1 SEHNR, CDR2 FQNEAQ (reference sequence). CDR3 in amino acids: CASRGLGYTF. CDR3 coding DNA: TGTGCCAGCAGGGGACTGGGTTACACCTTC.

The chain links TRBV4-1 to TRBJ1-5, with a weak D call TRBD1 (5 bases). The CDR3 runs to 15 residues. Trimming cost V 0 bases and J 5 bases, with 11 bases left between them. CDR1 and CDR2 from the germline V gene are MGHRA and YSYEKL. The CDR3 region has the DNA TGCGCCAGCAGCCAAGAGGGGGGTAAGCATCAGCCCCAGCATTTT. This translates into CASSQEGGKHQPQHF.

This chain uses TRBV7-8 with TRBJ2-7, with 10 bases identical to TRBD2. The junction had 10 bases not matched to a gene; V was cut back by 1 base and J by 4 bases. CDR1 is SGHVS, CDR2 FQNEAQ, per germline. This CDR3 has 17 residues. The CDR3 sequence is CASSLGQRLAGEYEQYF. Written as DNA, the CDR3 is TGTGCCAGCAGCTTAGGCCAACGGCTAGCGGGGGAATACGAGCAGTACTTC.

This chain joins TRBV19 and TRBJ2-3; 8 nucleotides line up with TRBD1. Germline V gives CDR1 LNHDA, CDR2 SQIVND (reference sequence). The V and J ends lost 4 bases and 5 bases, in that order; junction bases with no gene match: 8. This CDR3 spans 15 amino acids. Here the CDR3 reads CASSKVQGAKDTQYF. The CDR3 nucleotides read TGTGCCAGTAGTAAGGTGCAGGGGGCTAAAGATACGCAGTATTTT.

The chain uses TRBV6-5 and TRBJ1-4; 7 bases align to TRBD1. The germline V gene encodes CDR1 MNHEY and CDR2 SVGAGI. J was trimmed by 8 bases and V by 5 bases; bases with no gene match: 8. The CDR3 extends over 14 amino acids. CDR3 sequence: CASSRGQVGEKLFF. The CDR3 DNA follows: TGTGCCAGCAGTAGAGGACAGGTGGGGGAAAAACTGTTTTTT.

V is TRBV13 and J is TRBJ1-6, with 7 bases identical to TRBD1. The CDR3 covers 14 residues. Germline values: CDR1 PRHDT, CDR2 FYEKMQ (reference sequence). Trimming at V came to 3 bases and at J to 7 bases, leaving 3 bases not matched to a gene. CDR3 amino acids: CASSLTGSNSPLHF. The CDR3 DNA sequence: TGTGCCAGCAGCTTGACAGGGTCAAATTCACCCCTCCACTTT.

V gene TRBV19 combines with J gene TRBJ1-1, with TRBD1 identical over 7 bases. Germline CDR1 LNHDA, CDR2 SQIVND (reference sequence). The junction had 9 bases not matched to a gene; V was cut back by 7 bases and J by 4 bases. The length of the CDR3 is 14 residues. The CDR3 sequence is CASNLRGGTTEAFF. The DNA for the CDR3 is TGTGCCAGTAACCTACGAGGGGGCACCACTGAAGCTTTCTTT.

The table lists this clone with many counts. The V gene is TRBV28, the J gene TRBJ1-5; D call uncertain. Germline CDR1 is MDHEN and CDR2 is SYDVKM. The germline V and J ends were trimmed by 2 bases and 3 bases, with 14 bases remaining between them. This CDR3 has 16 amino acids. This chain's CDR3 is CASSLVRVLFNQPQHF. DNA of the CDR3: TGTGCCAGCAGTTTAGTCCGAGTCCTATTCAATCAGCCCCAGCATTTT.

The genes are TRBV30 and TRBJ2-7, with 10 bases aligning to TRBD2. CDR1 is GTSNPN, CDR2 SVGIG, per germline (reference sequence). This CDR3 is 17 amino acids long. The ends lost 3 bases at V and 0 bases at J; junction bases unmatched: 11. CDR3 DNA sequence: TGTGCCTGGAGCGCCACCATTCGACTAGCGGGCTCCTACGAGCAGTACTTC. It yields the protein CAWSATIRLAGSYEQYF.